The next 25 T cell receptor beta chains were all read from a single sample in a study of T cell changes during pregnancy in multiple sclerosis. The table came from immunoSEQ multiplex PCR; TCRdb's copy has only in-frame clones and leaves some out. The sample has approximately 71,000 clones, approximately 92% seen once. The specimen comprised peripheral blood, sampled in the second trimester of pregnancy. These receptors originate from a female donor with multiple sclerosis, enrolled in a pregnancy study.

This chain connects TRBV27 to TRBJ2-5, with 7 bases matching TRBD1. V was clipped by 4 bases and J by 5 bases; unmatched bases: 7. Germline loops: CDR1 MNHEY, CDR2 SMNVEV (reference sequence). The length of the CDR3 is 14 residues. Written as DNA, the CDR3 is TGTGCCAGCAGTTCGACAGGGTGGGTGGAGACCCAGTACTTC. It codes for CASSSTGWVETQYF.

The genes are TRBV7-9 and TRBJ2-7; 7 positions match TRBD2. Losses at the gene ends were 1 base for V and 5 bases for J; bases not matched to a gene: 8. The CDR3 length is 15 residues. Germline-derived CDR1 and CDR2 are SEHNR and FQNEAQ (reference sequence). Here the CDR3 reads CASSLVGGSGNEQYF. The CDR3, as DNA: TGTGCCAGCAGCTTAGTGGGCGGGAGTGGAAACGAGCAGTACTTC.

The chain couples TRBV4-2 to TRBJ1-1; D gene unclear. The length of the CDR3 is 15 residues. The V gene lost 3 bases and the J gene lost 1 base, with 12 bases spanning the gap. CDR1 LGHNA and CDR2 YNFKEQ come from the germline V gene. The CDR3 reads CASSQRSTGNTEAFF. The CDR3 bases are TGTGCCAGCAGCCAGCGATCGACGGGGAACACTGAAGCTTTCTTT.

The gene calls are TRBV2 and TRBJ2-3; 8 bases fit TRBD1. V lost 5 bases and J lost 3; bases outside the gene matches: 4. The CDR3 contains 14 residues. Germline assignment: CDR1 SNHLY and CDR2 FYNNEI. The CDR3 nucleotides are TGTGCCAGCAGTTTGCAGGGGGCAACAGATACGCAGTATTTT. Translated, it gives CASSLQGATDTQYF. The full variable domain, in which reference TRBV2 and TRBJ2-3 provide the parts outside the CDR3, is EPEVTQTPSHQVTQMGQEVILRCVPISNHLYFYWYRQILGQKVEFLVSFYNNEISEKSEIFDDQFSVERPDGSNFTLKIRSTKLEDSAMYFCASSLQGATDTQYFGPGTRLTVL.

This clone was seen a few times. The chain combines TRBV21-1 with TRBJ1-6. TRBV21-1 is reported as a pseudogene. This CDR3 region has 14 residues. The CDR3 sequence: CASIQAGLVSPLHF. DNA for the CDR3: TGTGCCAGCATCCAAGCCGGACTCGTATCACCCCTCCACTTT.

In DNA form, the CDR3 reads TGTGCCAGTAGTATCCCGGCTAGCGGGAGACCAGATACGCAGTATTTT. Its translation is CASSIPASGRPDTQYF. The chain is built from TRBV19 and TRBJ2-3, with TRBD2 matching 10 bases. The J segment lost 4 bases and the V segment lost 3 bases, leaving 7 bases of the junction unmatched. The CDR3 totals 16 residues. Germline CDR1 LNHDA, CDR2 SQIVND (reference sequence).

J is TRBJ2-5 and V is TRBV6-1; D is ambiguous. The CDR3 covers 15 residues. Deletions cut 3 bases from V and 4 bases from J, with 15 bases between. CDR1 MNHNS and CDR2 SASEGT come from the germline V gene. CDR3 bases: TGTGCCAGCAGTGATTCCTTGGTACACCTAGAGACCCAGTACTTC. It translates to CASSDSLVHLETQYF.

V usage is TRBV7-3 and J usage is TRBJ2-2; 11 positions agree with TRBD2. Germline-derived CDR1 and CDR2 are SGHTA and FQGTGA. With V trimmed by 5 bases and J by 4 bases, 6 bases remained unmatched. CDR3 length: 16 amino acids. The CDR3 here is CASSAGTSGSTGELFF. CDR3 bases: TGTGCCAGCAGCGCGGGGACTAGCGGATCCACCGGGGAGCTGTTTTTT.

V and J are TRBV7-2 and TRBJ1-1, with D unresolved. Trimming left V 5 bases short and J 3 bases short, with 4 bases between. The germline V gene encodes CDR1 SGHTA and CDR2 FQGNSA. The CDR3 extends over 11 amino acids. CDR3 sequence (DNA): TGTGCCAGCAGCCTCCACACTGAAGCTTTCTTT. This codes for CASSLHTEAFF. Full variable domain (missing parts from reference TRBV7-2 and TRBJ1-1): GAGVSQSPSNKVTEKGKDVELRCDPISGHTALYWYRQSLGQGLEFLIYFQGNSAPDKSGLPSDRFSAERTGGSVSTLTIQRTQQEDSAVYLCASSLHTEAFFGQGTRLTVV.

The chain uses TRBV5-1 and TRBJ2-7; D gene uncertain. This CDR3 contains 12 residues. V was clipped by 4 bases and J by 5 bases, with 10 bases between them. The germline V gene encodes CDR1 SGHRS and CDR2 YFSETQ. CDR3 in DNA: TGCGCCAGCAGCCTGGTCGTCGACGAGCAGTACTTC. Amino acids: CASSLVVDEQYF. Using reference TRBV5-1 and TRBJ2-7 for the parts outside the CDR3, the full variable domain is KAGVTQTPRYLIKTRGQQVTLSCSPISGHRSVSWYQQTPGQGLQFLFEYFSETQRNKGNFPGRFSGRQFSNSRSEMNVSTLELGDSALYLCASSLVVDEQYFGPGTRLTVT.

The V gene is TRBV5-1, the J gene TRBJ1-2; tentative D call: TRBD1 (5 bases). Germline values: CDR1 SGHRS, CDR2 YFSETQ. The CDR3 totals 15 residues. V was clipped by 1 base and J by 2 bases, with 12 bases between them. The CDR3 here is CASSLSTGENYGYTF. The CDR3, as DNA: TGCGCCAGCAGCTTGAGTACAGGCGAGAACTATGGCTACACCTTC.

CDR3 DNA: TGTGCCAGTAGTGGTCTTGGGGCGGGGGCTAATTCACCCCTCCACTTT. Encoded protein: CASSGLGAGANSPLHF. The genes are TRBV19 and TRBJ1-6; D is possibly TRBD1 (6 bases). The CDR3 contains 16 residues. Germline V gene data show CDR1 as LNHDA and CDR2 as SQIVND (reference sequence). Trimming shortened V by 5 bases and J by 6 bases, and 17 bases separated the two germline ends.

This chain joins TRBV29-1 and TRBJ2-7; TRBD1 matches at 10 bases. The V gene's germline CDR1 is SQVTM and CDR2 ANQGSEA. Germline trimming cut 0 bases from V and 5 bases from J; bases unmatched to any gene: 4. The CDR3 totals 14 residues. CDR3 residues: CSVEEGTGVNEQYF. The CDR3 nucleotides are TGCAGCGTTGAAGAAGGGACAGGGGTTAACGAGCAGTACTTC.

This chain connects TRBV6-5 to TRBJ2-1; 7 bases agree with TRBD2. There are 15 residues in the CDR3. The V gene end was trimmed by 0 bases and the J gene end by 8 bases; junction bases not matched to a gene: 7. Per the germline V gene, CDR1 is MNHEY and CDR2 is SVGAGI. This CDR3 reads CASSYSGGGPHEQFF. The CDR3 nucleotides are TGTGCCAGCAGTTACTCTGGGGGAGGGCCCCATGAGCAGTTCTTC.

J is TRBJ1-1 and V is TRBV6-5, with D possibly being TRBD1 (5 bases). V was shortened by 7 bases and J by 1 base, with 10 bases between the two germline ends. Looked up from germline, CDR1 is MNHEY and CDR2 is SVGAGI. The CDR3 runs 13 residues. Written as DNA, the CDR3 is TGTGCCAGCAATCCCGGGGGGAACACTGAAGCTTTCTTT. This codes for CASNPGGNTEAFF.

This sequence joins TRBV2 and TRBJ1-6, with a weak D call TRBD1 (6 bases). V lost 2 bases and J 9 bases, leaving 23 bases between the germline ends. The CDR3 length is 18 residues. Germline-derived CDR1 and CDR2 are SNHLY and FYNNEI. CDR3 sequence reads: CASSEKRAGVVQVSPLHF. CDR3 in DNA: TGTGCCAGCAGTGAAAAGCGAGCAGGGGTAGTCCAAGTTTCACCCCTCCACTTT.

This rearrangement joins TRBV27 to TRBJ1-1, with D possibly TRBD1 on 6 matching bases. V lost 1 base and J lost 0, with 12 bases in between. CDR3 length equals 16 residues. The germline CDR1 and CDR2 sequences are MNHEY and SMNVEV (reference sequence). CDR3 coding DNA: TGTGCCAGCAGTTTATACGCAGGGGATATGAACACTGAAGCTTTCTTT. Translating gives CASSLYAGDMNTEAFF.

The CDR3 nucleotides read TGTGCCAGCAGCCGAGAGGACATCTCTGGAAACACCATATATTTT. Encoded protein: CASSREDISGNTIYF. V gene TRBV6-1 combines with J gene TRBJ1-3, with D tentatively TRBD1 (5 bases). V lost 6 bases and J 0 bases, leaving 12 bases between the germline ends. Germline V CDR1 and CDR2: MNHNS, SASEGT. The CDR3 totals 15 residues.

This chain connects TRBV28 to TRBJ1-1; D remains unclear. This CDR3 has 15 residues. Looked up from germline, CDR1 is MDHEN and CDR2 is SYDVKM. Trimming removed 3 bases from V and 5 bases from J, with 16 bases in between. CDR3 nucleotide sequence: TGTGCCAGCAGTTTCATGGGCAGCCCTCGGACTGAAGCTTTCTTT. This gives the protein CASSFMGSPRTEAFF.

V is TRBV7-9 and J is TRBJ1-5; D is unclear. The length of the CDR3 is 18 residues. The V gene's germline CDR1 is SEHNR and CDR2 FQNEAQ (reference sequence). Trimming cost V 1 base and J 0 bases, with 16 bases left between them. CDR3 sequence: CASSLGRRLGDSNQPQHF. In nucleotides, the CDR3 is TGTGCCAGCAGCTTAGGGAGAAGGTTAGGAGATAGCAATCAGCCCCAGCATTTT.

V usage is TRBV9 and J usage is TRBJ2-3, with TRBD2 identical over 8 bases. Looked up from germline, CDR1 is SGDLS and CDR2 is YYNGEE. With V trimmed by 3 bases and J by 4 bases, 7 bases remained unmatched. This CDR3 has 15 residues. The CDR3 nucleotides are TGTGCCAGCAGCGGCCAAAGCGGGAGTGCAGATACGCAGTATTTT. Amino acid sequence: CASSGQSGSADTQYF.

A word on this clone: A much larger clone differs by one base, so this may be a read error. The chain uses TRBV6-1 and TRBJ1-3; a weak D match, TRBD1 (6 bases). Germline V gene sequence: CDR1 MNHNS, CDR2 SASEGT. This CDR3 comprises 13 residues. Trimming took off 4 bases at V and 2 bases at J, with 6 bases between the two ends. CDR3 amino acids: CASSGQAGNTIYF. The CDR3 DNA is TGTGCCAGCAGTGGACAGGCTGGAAACACCATATATTTT.

V and J are TRBV10-2 and TRBJ1-2; D possibly corresponds to TRBD1 (6 bases). The ends were cut back, 10 bases at V and 4 bases at J, with 19 bases in the middle. This CDR3 spans 14 amino acids. CDR1 and CDR2 (germline): WSHSY, SAAADI. CDR3 DNA: TGCGCCACCTCCGGGACAACCTTTAGCTATGGCTACACCTTC. This encodes CATSGTTFSYGYTF.

The rearrangement joins TRBV5-6 to TRBJ1-5, with TRBD1 matching 7 bases. There are 16 residues in the CDR3. V shed 0 bases and J 7 bases; nucleotides not matched to a gene: 10. Germline V CDR1 and CDR2: SGHDT, YYEEEE. The CDR3 region has the DNA TGTGCCAGCAGCTTGGGGTCAGGGGGGATTGGGCAGCCCCAGCATTTT. Its translation is CASSLGSGGIGQPQHF.

This CDR3 reads CASSLDFSYNEQFF. Written as DNA, the CDR3 is TGTGCCAGCAGCTTAGACTTCTCCTACAATGAGCAGTTCTTC. The rearrangement uses TRBV7-2 and TRBJ2-1; D unclear. The CDR3 covers 14 residues. Germline assignment: CDR1 SGHTA and CDR2 FQGNSA. Trimming removed 1 base at V and 0 bases at J, with 4 bases between.